This T cell receptor beta chain was recovered during a study of T cells in Graves' hyperthyroidism and ophthalmopathy. In the study overall: Blood from the periphery was taken at initial diagnosis, before any treatment.

Amplification targeted TCR beta CDR3 regions from RNA transcripts. During a first-round RT-PCR of the TCR CDR3, the HTBI primer set was used. From the multiplex PCR reads, TCRdb called clonotypes with MiXCR, one entry per CDR3 protein. This sample carries 700,000 to 850,000 distinct CDR3 sequences, over 35% of them seen once, and the ten largest clones take around 31%. The CDR3 covers 16 residues. The germline gives CDR1 SGHTS, CDR2 YDEGEE. Trimming took 3 bases from V and 4 from J; bases not matched to a gene: 9. The study, taken as a whole, reports: Blood held most thyroid clonotypes expanded above 0.001 frequency.

Subjects aged 18 to 65 presented with newly diagnosed hyperthyroidism of less than 2 months' duration. Not enrolled were patients with uncontrolled infection, other autoimmune disease, pregnancy or lactation. Note on this clonotype: What it binds is unknown.

This receptor was obtained from a woman aged 40 to 50 with Graves' hyperthyroidism. Material: blood. This chain uses TRBV5-8 with TRBJ1-4; 7 bases agree with TRBD1. The CDR3 here is CASSWKGTAFNEKLFF. The CDR3 region has the DNA TGTGCCAGCAGCTGGAAGGGGACAGCATTTAATGAAAAACTGTTTTTT.